These 8 T cell receptor beta chains share one sample of origin, sequenced in a study of response to subunit inactivated influenza vaccine. TCRdb independently ran MiXCR on the RT-PCR reads; one entry per CDR3 protein. The table lists hundreds of thousands of distinct CDR3 sequences, approximately 12% of them singletons. The material was PBMCs from blood, obtained 45 days after vaccination. The receptors stem from a man aged 50 to 59 who received an inactivated influenza vaccine.

This clonotype was counted between two and nine times. The chain recombines TRBV29-1 with TRBJ2-1; D gene ambiguous. CDR3 length: 13 residues. The V gene lost 4 bases and the J gene lost 8 bases, with 15 bases spanning the gap. Germline V gene data show CDR1 as SQVTM and CDR2 as ANQGSEA. The CDR3 region is CSVASNILYEQFF. The DNA of the CDR3 is TGCAGCGTTGCGTCCAACATTCTCTATGAGCAGTTCTTC.

This clonotype came up a few times. This chain links TRBV15 with TRBJ1-5; D may be TRBD1 (5 bases). The CDR3 loop spans 16 amino acids. Trimming shortened V by 1 base and J by 1 base, and 11 bases separated the two germline ends. The germline CDR1 and CDR2 sequences are LNHNV and YYDKDF (reference sequence). The DNA for the CDR3 is TGTGCCACCAGCAGAGGCAGGGTCACGAGCAATCAGCCCCAGCATTTT. Its translation: CATSRGRVTSNQPQHF. Based on the CDR3 plus reference TRBV15 and TRBJ1-5, the full variable domain is DAMVIQNPRYQVTQFGKPVTLSCSQTLNHNVMYWYQQKSSQAPKLLFHYYDKDFNNEADTPDNFQSRRPNTSFCFLDIRSPGLGDTAMYLCATSRGRVTSNQPQHFGDGTRLSIL.

Only a few counts were recorded for this clonotype. V usage is TRBV7-8 and J usage is TRBJ2-7; D may match TRBD1 or TRBD2 (5 bases each). V lost 0 bases, J lost 7 bases, and 19 bases lay in between. Germline CDR1 is SGHVS and CDR2 is FQNEAQ. The CDR3 spans 16 residues. The CDR3: CASSLALVGVTGEQYF. CDR3 DNA: TGTGCCAGCAGCTTAGCGCTTGTAGGGGTAACGGGGGAGCAGTACTTC.

The chain links TRBV12-3 or TRBV12-4 to TRBJ1-1, with a tentative D call TRBD1 (5 bases). Trimming cost V 5 bases and J 4 bases, with 11 bases left between them. This CDR3 region has 13 residues. The CDR3, as DNA: TGTGCCAGCAGTCCAGGGAAGGGCACTGAAGCTTTCTTT. As protein: CASSPGKGTEAFF.

This chain links TRBV11-2 with TRBJ2-2; the D gene is possibly TRBD2 (5 bases). Looked up from germline, CDR1 is SGHAT and CDR2 is FQNNGV. The CDR3 runs 14 residues. Trimming shortened V by 0 bases and J by 3 bases, and 5 bases separated the two germline ends. The chain's CDR3 is CASSLEEDTGELFF. The CDR3 bases are TGTGCCAGCAGCTTAGAGGAGGACACCGGGGAGCTGTTTTTT.

This clonotype was detected a few times. This chain joins TRBV6-2 or TRBV6-3 and TRBJ2-1, with D maybe TRBD1 (7 bases). The CDR3 sequence is 16 residues long. The V gene lost 4 bases and the J gene lost 8 bases, with 21 bases spanning the gap. Germline values: CDR1 MNHEY, CDR2 SVGEGT. The CDR3 DNA is TGTGCCAGCAGTTCTGAGACAGGGTGGAGGAGGGATGAGCAGTTCTTC. It translates to CASSSETGWRRDEQFF.

This clonotype has a count of ten or more. The rearrangement joins TRBV6-5 to TRBJ2-1; 10 nucleotides line up with TRBD1. Trimming took 5 bases from V and 1 from J; bases not matched to a gene: 11. The germline gives CDR1 MNHEY, CDR2 SVGAGI. The CDR3 has 18 residues. DNA of the CDR3: TGTGCCAGCAGTCAGACAGGGGGCTTGACCTCTTCCTACAATGAGCAGTTCTTC. Translating it yields CASSQTGGLTSSYNEQFF.

This rearrangement joins TRBV12-3 or TRBV12-4 to TRBJ1-1; no clear D. Deletions cut 2 bases from V and 1 base from J, with 5 bases between. There are 13 residues in the CDR3. CDR3 residues: CASSLMQNTEAFF. The DNA of the CDR3 is TGTGCCAGCAGTTTAATGCAGAACACTGAAGCTTTCTTT.